Presented here are 27 T cell receptor beta chains from one specimen sequenced in a study of T cell repertoires in aging, cancer and after chemotherapy. The template was genomic DNA from peripheral blood, not RNA. Rearranged V-D-J TRB sequences were amplified with a mixed TRB-A/B primer pool. MiXCR, applied by TCRdb to the multiplex PCR reads, yields one record per CDR3 protein. The sample consists of a few thousand distinct CDR3 sequences, just under 60% of them appearing once. Specimen: blood. The receptor source for this set is a human donor with a blood cancer.

About this clonotype: The junction does not match germline at one end; this may be a read error. The chain couples TRBV30 to TRBJ2-7, with D uncertain. The CDR3 consists of 14 residues. Germline CDR1 reads GTSNPN; CDR2 reads SVGIG (reference sequence). In DNA form, the CDR3 reads TGTTCCTGGAGTGTAGACTCAAACTCCTACGAGCAGTACTTC. This encodes CSWSVDSNSYEQYF.

The chain is built from TRBV6-5 and TRBJ2-1; D is perhaps TRBD1 (6 bases). Trimming left V 2 bases short and J 7 bases short, with 12 bases between. The CDR3 is 14 residues long. The V gene's germline CDR1 is MNHEY and CDR2 SVGAGI. CDR3 sequence: CASSYRQGWNEQFF. CDR3 coding DNA: TGTGCCAGCAGTTACAGGCAGGGGTGGAATGAGCAGTTCTTC.

V gene TRBV6-2 or TRBV6-3 combines with J gene TRBJ1-1; TRBD1 matches 7 bases. Trimming took 2 bases from V and 4 from J; bases not matched to a gene: 7. The CDR3 totals 15 residues. Germline assignment: CDR1 MNHEY and CDR2 SVGEGT. In nucleotides, the CDR3 is TGTGCCAGCAGTTACGGCTCCAGGGGGGGCACTGAAGCTTTCTTT. Its translation: CASSYGSRGGTEAFF.

CDR3 coding DNA: TGTGCCAGCAGCTCCCAAGGGCGGCCGACTGAAGCTTTCTTT. Its protein product is CASSSQGRPTEAFF. The rearrangement uses TRBV6-5 and TRBJ1-1, with D unclear. The germline V gene has CDR1 MNHEY and CDR2 SVGAGI. This CDR3 spans 14 amino acids. V lost 6 bases to trimming and J lost 5 bases, with 16 bases between them.

This rearrangement joins TRBV15 to TRBJ2-1, with D tentatively TRBD1 (6 bases). V was pared by 0 bases and J by 10 bases, with 10 bases between. Germline V CDR1 and CDR2: LNHNV, YYDKDF (reference sequence). The CDR3 covers 13 residues. The chain's CDR3 is CATSRDRGQEQFF. The CDR3 nucleotides are TGTGCCACCAGCAGAGATCGCGGACAGGAGCAGTTCTTC.

The chain joins TRBV12-3 or TRBV12-4 to TRBJ2-1; D is unresolved. This CDR3 comprises 11 residues. Trimming removed 6 bases at V and 9 bases at J, with 9 bases between. The CDR3, as DNA: TGTGCCAGCAGCGTGATGGGTGAGCAGTTCTTC. Translated: CASSVMGEQFF.

The chain links TRBV5-6 to TRBJ1-2; D unclear. CDR3 length: 15 amino acids. The ends were cut back, 0 bases at V and 8 bases at J, with 17 bases in the middle. The V gene's germline CDR1 is SGHDT and CDR2 YYEEEE. The CDR3 loop is CASSLAYATLRGYTF. The CDR3 coding sequence is TGTGCCAGCAGCTTGGCCTATGCTACCTTGCGGGGCTACACCTTC.

The chain is built from TRBV12-3 or TRBV12-4 and TRBJ2-3, with TRBD2 matching 8 bases. Trimming removed 6 bases from V and 1 base from J; junction bases left unmatched: 6. CDR3 size: 15 residues. The chain's CDR3 is CASSQAGAGTDTQYF. The CDR3 DNA sequence: TGTGCCAGCAGCCAAGCGGGAGCTGGCACAGATACGCAGTATTTT.

This chain uses TRBV30 with TRBJ2-5; D not certain. V was clipped by 8 bases and J by 1 base, with 11 bases between them. The CDR3 loop spans 12 amino acids. Germline V gene data show CDR1 as GTSNPN and CDR2 as SVGIG (reference sequence). The CDR3 sequence is CAPRHIQETQYF. The DNA for the CDR3 is TGTGCCCCTCGACACATCCAAGAGACCCAGTACTTC.

This clonotype has just a few counts. V is TRBV30 and J is TRBJ1-4; D may be TRBD1 (6 bases). Trimming removed 0 bases from V and 8 bases from J, with 13 bases in between. The CDR3 totals 14 residues. Germline V gene data show CDR1 as GTSNPN and CDR2 as SVGIG (reference sequence). The CDR3 here is CAWSVGGGGEKLFF. Written as DNA, the CDR3 is TGTGCCTGGAGTGTGGGCGGTGGGGGCGAAAAACTGTTTTTT.

The V call is TRBV30, the J call TRBJ1-2; tentative D call: TRBD1 (6 bases). V was cut by 2 bases and J by 4 bases, with 8 bases left in between. CDR3 length: 12 amino acids. CDR1 is GTSNPN and CDR2 is SVGIG in the germline V gene (reference sequence). The CDR3: CAWSRQVYGYTF. The CDR3 DNA reads as TGTGCCTGGAGTCGACAGGTCTATGGCTACACCTTC.

The chain recombines TRBV6-6 with TRBJ2-1; 8 bases are a match to TRBD2. The CDR3 is 15 residues long. Looked up from germline, CDR1 is MNHNY and CDR2 is SVGAGI (reference sequence). Trimming removed 6 bases from V and 0 bases from J; junction bases left unmatched: 4. The CDR3 region is CASRESGSSYNEQFF. CDR3 DNA: TGTGCCAGCAGAGAAAGCGGGAGCTCCTACAATGAGCAGTTCTTC.

This clonotype was observed once. The CDR3: CAWSTRTGLQPQHF. DNA for the CDR3: TGTGCCTGGAGTACCCGGACAGGGCTGCAGCCCCAGCATTTT. This chain uses TRBV30 with TRBJ1-5; 8 nucleotides align to TRBD1. CDR3 length equals 14 residues. Trimming took 2 bases from V and 7 from J; bases not matched to a gene: 7. Germline V gene lookup returns CDR1 GTSNPN and CDR2 SVGIG (reference sequence). The variable domain in full, completed from reference TRBV30 and TRBJ1-5, reads SQTIHQWPATLVQPVGSPLSLECTVEGTSNPNLYWYRQAAGRGLQLLFYSVGIGQISSEVPQNLSASRPQDRQFILSSKKLLLSDSGFYLCAWSTRTGLQPQHFGDGTRLSIL.

The V gene is TRBV5-6, the J gene TRBJ1-2; TRBD1 agrees at 9 bases. The trim removed 3 bases at V and 7 bases at J, leaving 13 bases unmatched. The CDR3 contains 16 residues. Looked up from germline, CDR1 is SGHDT and CDR2 is YYEEEE. The CDR3 reads CASSWGTGPVVVGYTF. As DNA, the CDR3 is TGTGCCAGCAGCTGGGGGACAGGGCCGGTTGTGGTTGGCTACACCTTC.

Only a few counts were recorded for this clonotype. The chain has TRBV7-9 and TRBJ1-2, with 8 positions matching TRBD1. CDR1 SEHNR and CDR2 FQNEAQ come from the germline V gene (reference sequence). CDR3 length equals 16 residues. The V and J ends lost 1 base and 4 bases, in that order; junction bases with no gene match: 8. The CDR3 sequence: CASSLGGQEYLYGYTF. As DNA, the CDR3 is TGTGCCAGCAGCTTAGGGGGACAGGAGTACCTCTATGGCTACACCTTC.

In this sample, this clonotype is medium-sized. CDR3 protein: CASSFGGGGDTQYF. CDR3 coding DNA: TGTGCCAGCAGTTTCGGAGGAGGAGGTGATACGCAGTATTTT. The rearrangement links TRBV12-3 or TRBV12-4 to TRBJ2-3, with D perhaps matching TRBD2 (5 bases). The germline V and J ends were trimmed by 3 bases and 6 bases, with 13 bases remaining between them. The CDR3 length is 14 residues.

V and J are TRBV12-3 or TRBV12-4 and TRBJ2-2, with D uncertain. Trimming left V 6 bases short and J 2 bases short, with 13 bases between. There are 15 residues in the CDR3. This CDR3 reads CASRALSSNTGELFF. CDR3 DNA sequence: TGTGCCAGCAGGGCGCTAAGCTCTAACACCGGGGAGCTGTTTTTT.

This clonotype turned up a few times. V and J are TRBV12-3 or TRBV12-4 and TRBJ2-7, with D tentatively TRBD2 (6 bases). The length of the CDR3 is 14 residues. Trimming pared 3 bases from V and 0 bases from J, leaving 9 bases between. The CDR3 here is CASSFTTSSYEQYF. The CDR3 region has the DNA TGTGCCAGCAGTTTTACGACTAGCTCCTACGAGCAGTACTTC.

The CDR3 protein is CSATRTGAVYF. CDR3 bases: TGCAGTGCTACGAGGACGGGGGCTGTGTATTTT. V gene TRBV20-1 combines with J gene TRBJ2-3, with D tentatively TRBD1 or TRBD2 (6 bases each). CDR1 is DFQATT, CDR2 SNEGSKA, per germline (reference sequence). The CDR3 sequence is 11 residues long. V was shortened by 4 bases and J by 14 bases, with 16 bases between the two germline ends.

This clonotype was recorded a few times. The chain links TRBV12-3 or TRBV12-4 to TRBJ1-2; TRBD1 is a possible D gene (5 bases). V dropped 3 bases and J dropped 3 bases, with 8 bases sitting between them. This CDR3 has 13 amino acids. CDR3 DNA: TGTGCCAGCAGTTTGGGGGAGGACTATGGCTACACCTTC. Its translation is CASSLGEDYGYTF.

About this clonotype: An end of the junction differs from the germline gene, which may be a read error. The chain joins TRBV6-5 to TRBJ2-5, with 7 bases lining up with TRBD1. CDR3 length: 13 amino acids. The germline V gene has CDR1 MNHEY and CDR2 SVGAGI. The CDR3 nucleotides read TGTGCCAGCAGCGGGACAGTCCAAGAGACCAAGTACTTC. It is translated as CASSGTVQETKYF.

CDR3 loop: CASSYHRGLTYEQYF. CDR3 in DNA: TGTGCCAGCAGTTACCACCGGGGGCTGACCTACGAGCAGTACTTC. The J gene is TRBJ2-7, the V gene TRBV6-2 or TRBV6-3, with D perhaps assigned TRBD1 or TRBD2 (6 bases each). Trimming cost V 2 bases and J 2 bases, with 13 bases left between them. CDR1 and CDR2 from the germline V gene are MNHEY and SVGEGT. The CDR3 is made up of 15 amino acids.

This chain joins TRBV6-5 and TRBJ2-7, with D possibly TRBD2 on 6 matching bases. This CDR3 has 15 residues. V dropped 0 bases and J dropped 2 bases, with 11 bases sitting between them. From germline, CDR1 is MNHEY and CDR2 SVGAGI. The CDR3 sequence: CASSYSAGSPYEQYF. The CDR3 region has the DNA TGTGCCAGCAGTTACTCTGCGGGATCGCCCTACGAGCAGTACTTC.

The sample holds a few counts of this clonotype. The rearrangement links TRBV5-6 to TRBJ2-5, with D perhaps being TRBD1 or TRBD2 (5 bases each). V was pared by 5 bases and J by 4 bases, with 6 bases between. The CDR3 length is 11 residues. The germline V gene encodes CDR1 SGHDT and CDR2 YYEEEE. CDR3 DNA sequence: TGTGCCAGCAGTGGGGGAGAGACCCAGTACTTC. Translated: CASSGGETQYF. The variable domain in full, completed from reference TRBV5-6 and TRBJ2-5, reads DAGVTQSPTHLIKTRGQQVTLRCSPKSGHDTVSWYQQALGQGPQFIFQYYEEEERQRGNFPDRFSGHQFPNYSSELNVNALLLGDSALYLCASSGGETQYFGPGTRLLVL.

CDR3 amino acids: CASSLWTGDGYTF. CDR3 sequence (DNA): TGTGCCAGCAGCTTATGGACAGGGGATGGCTACACCTTC. This chain connects TRBV7-2 to TRBJ1-2; 9 bases agree with TRBD1. CDR1 is SGHTA and CDR2 is FQGNSA in the germline V gene. CDR3 length: 13 amino acids. Trimming at V came to 2 bases and at J to 6 bases, leaving 1 base not matched to a gene.

This clonotype is labeled as medium-sized. This chain uses TRBV6-5 with TRBJ2-5; no reliable D call. CDR1 is MNHEY, CDR2 SVGAGI, per germline. The CDR3 loop spans 13 amino acids. V was shortened by 3 bases and J by 4 bases, with 9 bases between the two germline ends. The DNA of the CDR3 is TGTGCCAGCAGTTATCGGGCCGGAGAGACCCAGTACTTC. It yields the protein CASSYRAGETQYF.

This chain links TRBV19 with TRBJ2-3; TRBD1 is a possible D gene (6 bases). The CDR3 is 14 amino acids. Germline CDR1 reads LNHDA; CDR2 reads SQIVND (reference sequence). Trimming shortened V by 6 bases and J by 6 bases, and 16 bases separated the two germline ends. CDR3 sequence reads: CASSGTQGKDTQYF. The CDR3 nucleotides are TGTGCCAGTAGCGGGACCCAGGGGAAGGATACGCAGTATTTT.